This entry is about one TCR beta chain. The antigen is undetermined. V was pared by 4 bases and J by 2 bases, with 8 bases between. The CDR3 length is 13 residues. Per the germline V gene, CDR1 is SGHTA and CDR2 is FQGNSA. PCR primers comprised 60 Vbeta and 13 Jbeta primers. Here immunoSEQ multiplex PCR was the method, and the copy in TCRdb shows in-frame clones only, minus some. The sample consists of 150,000 to 200,000 clones, 60% to 85% of them appearing once. The sample is drawn from a study of cytomegalovirus exposure and HLA in healthy donors. Study-level findings and limits: Among the most significant clusters, several appeared linked to common viral pathogens in a later analysis. For TCR beta chains, V- and J-gene trimming was later linked to a missense DCLRE1C variant. Using a false discovery rate of 0.05, a later analysis showed that some 16,000 TCR beta sequences were associated with HLA alleles.

This clonotype was obtained from a woman between 40 and 50 years old in good health and CMV-seronegative. J is TRBJ1-2 and V is TRBV7-2, with D possibly matching TRBD1 (5 bases). The sequenced material came from PBMCs. As DNA, the CDR3 is TGTGCCAGCAGCTCCACAGGAAACTATGGCTACACCTTC. As protein: CASSSTGNYGYTF.